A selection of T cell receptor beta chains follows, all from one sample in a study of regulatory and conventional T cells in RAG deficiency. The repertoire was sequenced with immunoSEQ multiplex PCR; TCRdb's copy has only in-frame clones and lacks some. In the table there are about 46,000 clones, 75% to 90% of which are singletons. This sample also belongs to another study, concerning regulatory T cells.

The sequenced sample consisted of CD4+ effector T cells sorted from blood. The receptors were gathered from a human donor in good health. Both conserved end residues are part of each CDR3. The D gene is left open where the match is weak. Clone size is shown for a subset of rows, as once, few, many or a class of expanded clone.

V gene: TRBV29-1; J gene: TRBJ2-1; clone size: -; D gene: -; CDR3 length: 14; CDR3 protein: CSGWDILHQSEQFF; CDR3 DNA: TGCAGCGGCTGGGACATCCTTCATCAGAGTGAGCAGTTCTTC
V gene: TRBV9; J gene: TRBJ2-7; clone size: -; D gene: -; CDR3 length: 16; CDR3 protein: CASSPRRQGYFSEQYF; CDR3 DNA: TGTGCCAGCAGCCCTCGGAGGCAGGGCTATTTTTCCGAGCAGTACTTC
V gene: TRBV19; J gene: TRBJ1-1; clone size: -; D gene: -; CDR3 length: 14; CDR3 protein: CASSSRVRQEEAFF; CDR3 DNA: TGTGCCAGTAGCAGTAGGGTAAGACAGGAGGAAGCTTTCTTT
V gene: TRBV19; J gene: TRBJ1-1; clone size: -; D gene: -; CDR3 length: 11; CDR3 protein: CASSLSTEAFF; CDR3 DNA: TGTGCCAGTAGTCTTTCGACTGAAGCTTTCTTT
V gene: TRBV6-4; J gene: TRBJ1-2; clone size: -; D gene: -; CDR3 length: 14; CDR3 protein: CASIPEDFNYGYTF; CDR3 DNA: TGTGCCAGCATCCCGGAGGATTTTAACTATGGCTACACCTTC
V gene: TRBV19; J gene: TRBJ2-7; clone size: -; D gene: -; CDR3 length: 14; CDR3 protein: CATRSGHPTYEQYF; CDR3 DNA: TGTGCCACCCGCTCGGGACATCCGACCTACGAGCAGTACTTC
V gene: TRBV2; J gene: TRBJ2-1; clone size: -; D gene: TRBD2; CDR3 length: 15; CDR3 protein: CASRTGTSGGNEQFF; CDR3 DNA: TGTGCCAGCAGGACCGGGACTAGCGGGGGGAATGAGCAGTTCTTC
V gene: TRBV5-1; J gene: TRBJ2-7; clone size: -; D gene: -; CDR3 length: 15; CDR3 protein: CASSPDAGASYEQYF; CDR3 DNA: TGCGCCAGCAGCCCGGATGCAGGGGCATCCTACGAGCAGTACTTC
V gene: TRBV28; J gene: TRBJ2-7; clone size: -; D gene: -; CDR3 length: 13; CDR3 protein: CASDSYPRYEQYF; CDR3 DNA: TGTGCCAGCGATTCCTACCCCCGCTACGAGCAGTACTTC
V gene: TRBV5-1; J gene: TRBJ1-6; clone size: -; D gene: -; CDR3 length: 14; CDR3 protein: CASSFQGRDSPLHF; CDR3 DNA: TGCGCCAGCAGCTTTCAGGGCAGAGATTCACCCCTCCACTTT
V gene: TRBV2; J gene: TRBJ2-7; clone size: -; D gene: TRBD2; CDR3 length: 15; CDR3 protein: CASSKTSGSMNEQYF; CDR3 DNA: TGTGCCAGCAGTAAAACTAGCGGGAGTATGAACGAGCAGTACTTC
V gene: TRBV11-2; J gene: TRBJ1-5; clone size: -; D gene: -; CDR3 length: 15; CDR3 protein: CASSLVQGGNQPQHF; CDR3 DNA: TGTGCCAGCAGCTTAGTCCAAGGGGGCAATCAGCCCCAGCATTTT
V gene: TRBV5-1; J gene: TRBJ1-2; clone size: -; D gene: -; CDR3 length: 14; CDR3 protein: CASSLDGGATGYTF; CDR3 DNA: TGCGCCAGCAGCTTGGATGGGGGCGCGACTGGCTACACCTTC
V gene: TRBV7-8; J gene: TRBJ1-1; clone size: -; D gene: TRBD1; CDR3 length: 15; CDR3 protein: CASLDRGGLDTEAFF; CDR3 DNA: TGTGCCAGCCTGGACAGGGGGGGTCTGGACACTGAAGCTTTCTTT
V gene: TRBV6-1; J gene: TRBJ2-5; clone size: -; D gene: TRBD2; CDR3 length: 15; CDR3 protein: CASSGSGTRTETQYF; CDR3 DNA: TGTGCCAGCAGTGGCTCCGGGACTAGGACAGAGACCCAGTACTTC
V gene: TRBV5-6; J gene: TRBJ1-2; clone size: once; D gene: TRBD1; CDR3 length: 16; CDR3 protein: CASSLPTTGGAYGYTF; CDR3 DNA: TGTGCCAGCAGCTTGCCCACTACAGGGGGCGCCTATGGCTACACCTTC
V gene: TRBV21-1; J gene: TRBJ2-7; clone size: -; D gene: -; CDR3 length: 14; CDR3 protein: CASSLWDTTYEQYF; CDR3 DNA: TGTGCCAGCAGTTTATGGGACACCACCTACGAGCAGTACTTC
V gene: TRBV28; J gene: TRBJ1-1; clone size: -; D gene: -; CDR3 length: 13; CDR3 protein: CASSFNLKFEAFF; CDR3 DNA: TGTGCCAGCAGTTTTAATCTTAAATTTGAAGCTTTCTTT